This T cell receptor beta chain comes out of a study of persistence of HIV-infected CD4 T cells. Germline CDR1 reads MDHEN; CDR2 reads SYDVKM. The V end lost 2 bases, the J end lost 5 bases, and 15 bases lay between the germline ends. The CDR3 has 16 amino acids. The libraries were made with immunoSEQ version 4 in survey mode. Each sample used up to 1 ug genomic DNA diluted to roughly 10 ng/uL. The assay was immunoSEQ multiplex PCR, and TCRdb's table has in-frame clones only and misses some. The sample includes more than 30,000 clones, around 82% of them seen just once. Concerning this clone: No antigen is known for it.

Overlapping HIV-1 Gag 15-mer peptides at approximately 0.96 ug per peptide per mL were used. CD40L/CD69 double-negative CD45RO-high memory CD4+ T cells were collected. Stimulated PBMCs had first been depleted of CD8+ T cells. The sample here was CD4+ T cells sorted from PBMCs after roughly 17-hour stimulation, taken from a patient who received antiretroviral therapy. The TCR originated in an adult woman with HIV who was CMV-seropositive. The chain joins TRBV28 to TRBJ1-4; perhaps TRBD1 as D (5 bases). CDR3 in DNA: TGTGCCAGCAGTTTAAGCGGGGCCGGGTTCAATGAAAAACTGTTTTTT. Translated, it gives CASSLSGAGFNEKLFF.